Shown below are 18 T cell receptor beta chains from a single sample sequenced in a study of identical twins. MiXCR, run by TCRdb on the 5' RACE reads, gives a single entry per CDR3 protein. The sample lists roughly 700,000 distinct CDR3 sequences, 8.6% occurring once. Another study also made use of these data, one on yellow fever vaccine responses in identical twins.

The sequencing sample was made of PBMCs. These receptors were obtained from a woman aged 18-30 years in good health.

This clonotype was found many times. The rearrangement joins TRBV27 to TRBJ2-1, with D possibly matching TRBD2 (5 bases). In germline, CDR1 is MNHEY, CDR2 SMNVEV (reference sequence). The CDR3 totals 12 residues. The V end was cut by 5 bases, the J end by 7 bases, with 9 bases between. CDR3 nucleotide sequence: TGTGCCAGCAGTCGCCCGGGGAATGAGCAGTTCTTC. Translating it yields CASSRPGNEQFF.

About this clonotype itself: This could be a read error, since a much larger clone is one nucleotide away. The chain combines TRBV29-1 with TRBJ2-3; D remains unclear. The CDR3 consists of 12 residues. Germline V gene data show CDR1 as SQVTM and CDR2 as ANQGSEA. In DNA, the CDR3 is TGCTCTTCTGGCATGGGGACAGATACGCAGTATTTT. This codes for CSSGMGTDTQYF.

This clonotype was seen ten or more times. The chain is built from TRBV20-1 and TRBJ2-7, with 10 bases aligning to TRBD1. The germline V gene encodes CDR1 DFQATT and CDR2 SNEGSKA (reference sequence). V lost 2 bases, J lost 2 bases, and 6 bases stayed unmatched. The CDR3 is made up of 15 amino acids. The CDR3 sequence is CSARTPGQGTYEQYF. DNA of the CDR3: TGCAGTGCTAGAACCCCGGGACAGGGGACCTACGAGCAGTACTTC.

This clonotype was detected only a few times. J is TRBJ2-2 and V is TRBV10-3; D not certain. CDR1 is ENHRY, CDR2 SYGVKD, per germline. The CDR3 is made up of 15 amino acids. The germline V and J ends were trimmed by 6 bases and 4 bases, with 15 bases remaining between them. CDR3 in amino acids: CAISRAKGGTGELFF. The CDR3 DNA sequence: TGTGCCATCAGCCGAGCCAAGGGCGGCACCGGGGAGCTGTTTTTT.

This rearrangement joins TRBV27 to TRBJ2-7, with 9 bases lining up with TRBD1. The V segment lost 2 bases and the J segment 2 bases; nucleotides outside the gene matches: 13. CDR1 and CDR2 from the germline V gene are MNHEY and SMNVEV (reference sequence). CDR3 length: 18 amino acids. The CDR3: CASSLRLPQGAGTYEQYF. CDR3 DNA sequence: TGTGCCAGCAGTTTACGACTCCCACAGGGGGCAGGGACCTACGAGCAGTACTTC.

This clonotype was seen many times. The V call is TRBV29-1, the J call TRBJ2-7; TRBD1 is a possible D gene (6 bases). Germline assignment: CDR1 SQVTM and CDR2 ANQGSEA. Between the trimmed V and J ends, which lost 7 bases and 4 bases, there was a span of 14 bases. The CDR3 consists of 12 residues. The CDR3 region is CSASLTGYEQYF. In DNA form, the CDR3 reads TGCAGCGCTAGCCTCACAGGGTACGAGCAGTACTTC.

The CDR3 reads CASSGADSPGELFF. The CDR3 bases are TGTGCCAGCAGCGGAGCGGACAGTCCCGGGGAGCTGTTTTTT. The V call is TRBV9, the J call TRBJ2-2, with D maybe TRBD1 (6 bases). The CDR3 spans 14 residues. Germline-derived CDR1 and CDR2 are SGDLS and YYNGEE. V was trimmed by 3 bases and J by 6 bases, leaving 12 bases between them.

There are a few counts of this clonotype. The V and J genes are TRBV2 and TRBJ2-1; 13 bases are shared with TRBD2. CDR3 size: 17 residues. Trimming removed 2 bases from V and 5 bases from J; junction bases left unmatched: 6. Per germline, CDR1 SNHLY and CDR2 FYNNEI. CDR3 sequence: CASSELLTSGRNNEQFF. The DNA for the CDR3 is TGTGCCAGCAGTGAACTACTGACTAGCGGGAGGAACAATGAGCAGTTCTTC.

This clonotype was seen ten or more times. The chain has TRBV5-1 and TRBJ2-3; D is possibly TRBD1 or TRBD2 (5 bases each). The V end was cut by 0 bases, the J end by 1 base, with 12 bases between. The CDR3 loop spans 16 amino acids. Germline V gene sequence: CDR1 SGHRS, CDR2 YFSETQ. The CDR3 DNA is TGCGCCAGCAGCTTGGAGGGACGGACTCGCACAGATACGCAGTATTTT. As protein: CASSLEGRTRTDTQYF. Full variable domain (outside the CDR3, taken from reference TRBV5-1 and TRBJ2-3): KAGVTQTPRYLIKTRGQQVTLSCSPISGHRSVSWYQQTPGQGLQFLFEYFSETQRNKGNFPGRFSGRQFSNSRSEMNVSTLELGDSALYLCASSLEGRTRTDTQYFGPGTRLTVL.

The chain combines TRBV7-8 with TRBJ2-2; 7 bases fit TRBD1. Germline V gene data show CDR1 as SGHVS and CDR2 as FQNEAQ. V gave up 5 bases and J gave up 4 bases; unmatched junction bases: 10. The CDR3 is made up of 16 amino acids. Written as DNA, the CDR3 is TGTGCCAGCAGCCCAGGACAGGCCTCCGTCACCGGGGAGCTGTTTTTT. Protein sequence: CASSPGQASVTGELFF.

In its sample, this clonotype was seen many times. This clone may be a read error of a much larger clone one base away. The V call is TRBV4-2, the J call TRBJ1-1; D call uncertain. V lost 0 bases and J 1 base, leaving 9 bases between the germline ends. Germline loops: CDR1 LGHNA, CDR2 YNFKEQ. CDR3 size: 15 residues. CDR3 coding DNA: TGTGCCAGCAGCCAAGATGAGACGGAGAACACTGAAGCTTTCTTT. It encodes CASSQDETENTEAFF.

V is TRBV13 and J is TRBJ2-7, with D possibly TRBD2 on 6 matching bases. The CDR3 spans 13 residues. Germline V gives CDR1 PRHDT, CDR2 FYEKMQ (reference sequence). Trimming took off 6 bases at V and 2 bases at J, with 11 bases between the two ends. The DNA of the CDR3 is TGTGCCAGCAGGGGACTTCCCGCCTACGAGCAGTACTTC. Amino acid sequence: CASRGLPAYEQYF.

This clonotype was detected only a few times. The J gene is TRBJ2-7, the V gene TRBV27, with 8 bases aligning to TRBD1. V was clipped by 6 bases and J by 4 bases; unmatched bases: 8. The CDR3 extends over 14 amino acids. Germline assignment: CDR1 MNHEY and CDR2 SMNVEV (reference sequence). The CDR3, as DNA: TGTGCCAGCAGACCCAGGGGGCTTAGATACGAGCAGTACTTC. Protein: CASRPRGLRYEQYF.

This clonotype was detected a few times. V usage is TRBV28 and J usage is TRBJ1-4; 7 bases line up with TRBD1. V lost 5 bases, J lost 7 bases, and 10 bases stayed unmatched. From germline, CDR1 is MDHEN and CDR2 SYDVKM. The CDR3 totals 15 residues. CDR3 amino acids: CASSVRQGGVEKLFF. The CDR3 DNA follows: TGTGCCAGCAGTGTCCGACAGGGTGGAGTTGAAAAACTGTTTTTT.

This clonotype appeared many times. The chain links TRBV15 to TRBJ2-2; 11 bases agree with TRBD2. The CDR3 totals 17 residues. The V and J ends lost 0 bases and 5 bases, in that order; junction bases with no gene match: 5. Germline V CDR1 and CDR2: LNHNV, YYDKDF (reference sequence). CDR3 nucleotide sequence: TGTGCCACCAGCAGAGATTTCAGGACTAGCGGGACCGGGGAGCTGTTTTTT. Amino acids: CATSRDFRTSGTGELFF.

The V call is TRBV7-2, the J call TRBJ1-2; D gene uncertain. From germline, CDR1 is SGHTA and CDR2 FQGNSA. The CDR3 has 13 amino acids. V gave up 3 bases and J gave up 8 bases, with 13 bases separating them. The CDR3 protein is CASSFDRVTGYTF. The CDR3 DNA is TGTGCCAGCAGCTTTGACCGGGTCACGGGCTACACCTTC. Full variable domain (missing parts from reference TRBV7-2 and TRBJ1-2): GAGVSQSPSNKVTEKGKDVELRCDPISGHTALYWYRQSLGQGLEFLIYFQGNSAPDKSGLPSDRFSAERTGGSVSTLTIQRTQQEDSAVYLCASSFDRVTGYTFGSGTRLTVV.

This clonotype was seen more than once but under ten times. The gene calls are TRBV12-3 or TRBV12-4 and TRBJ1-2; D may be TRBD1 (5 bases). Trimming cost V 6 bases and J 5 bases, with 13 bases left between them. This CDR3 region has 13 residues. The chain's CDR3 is CASRIGTLYGYTF. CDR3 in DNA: TGTGCCAGCAGAATCGGGACCCTTTATGGCTACACCTTC.

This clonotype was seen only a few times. CDR3 bases: TGCGCCAGCAGCTTGGCCATCAGGGAAGGTACCGGGGAGCTGTTTTTT. Its translation is CASSLAIREGTGELFF. The chain couples TRBV5-1 to TRBJ2-2, with D tentatively TRBD1 (5 bases). The CDR3 runs to 16 residues. Trimming cost V 0 bases and J 5 bases, with 14 bases left between them. The germline CDR1 and CDR2 sequences are SGHRS and YFSETQ.